This T cell receptor (beta chain) originates from a study of T-cell reconstitution after alpha-beta-depleted transplantation in children. Broader study findings: In patients about two months after transplant, alpha-beta T cells reportedly arose from several hundred expanded graft clones.

Of note for this clonotype: Its antigen is not known. A much larger clone differs by one base, so this may be a read error.

Library preparation (for TCRbeta) was performed with unique molecular identifiers. TCRdb reanalysed the PCR reads using MiXCR and keeps one entry per CDR3 protein. The data show about 440,000 distinct CDR3 sequences, with roughly 44% seen just once and approximately 30% held by the top ten. The source of this sequence is a girl aged 2 to 10 with aplastic anemia, due to receive a stem cell transplant. The specimen comprised PBMCs, sampled before TCRalphabeta/CD19-depleted stem cell transplant.

The CDR3 DNA reads as TGCAGTGCTAATAAGTCCGGGTTGCAGGGATCGTCGCAGGGCTACACCTTC. Protein product: CSANKSGLQGSSQGYTF. This chain connects TRBV20-1 to TRBJ1-2, with a tentative D call TRBD1 (5 bases). CDR1 and CDR2 (germline): DFQATT, SNEGSKA (reference sequence). There are 17 residues in the CDR3. V gave up 4 bases and J gave up 8 bases, with 29 bases separating them.